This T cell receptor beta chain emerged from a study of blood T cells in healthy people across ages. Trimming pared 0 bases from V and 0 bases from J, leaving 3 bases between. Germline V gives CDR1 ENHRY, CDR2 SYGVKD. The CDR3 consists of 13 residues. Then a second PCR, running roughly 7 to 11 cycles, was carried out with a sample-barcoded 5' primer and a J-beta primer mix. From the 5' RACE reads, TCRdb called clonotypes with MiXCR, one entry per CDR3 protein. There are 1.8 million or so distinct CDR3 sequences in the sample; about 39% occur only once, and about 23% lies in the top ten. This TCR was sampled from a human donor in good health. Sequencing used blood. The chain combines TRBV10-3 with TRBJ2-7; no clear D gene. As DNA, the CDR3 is TGTGCCATCAGTGAGTCAGTCTCCTACGAGCAGTACTTC. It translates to CAISESVSYEQYF.